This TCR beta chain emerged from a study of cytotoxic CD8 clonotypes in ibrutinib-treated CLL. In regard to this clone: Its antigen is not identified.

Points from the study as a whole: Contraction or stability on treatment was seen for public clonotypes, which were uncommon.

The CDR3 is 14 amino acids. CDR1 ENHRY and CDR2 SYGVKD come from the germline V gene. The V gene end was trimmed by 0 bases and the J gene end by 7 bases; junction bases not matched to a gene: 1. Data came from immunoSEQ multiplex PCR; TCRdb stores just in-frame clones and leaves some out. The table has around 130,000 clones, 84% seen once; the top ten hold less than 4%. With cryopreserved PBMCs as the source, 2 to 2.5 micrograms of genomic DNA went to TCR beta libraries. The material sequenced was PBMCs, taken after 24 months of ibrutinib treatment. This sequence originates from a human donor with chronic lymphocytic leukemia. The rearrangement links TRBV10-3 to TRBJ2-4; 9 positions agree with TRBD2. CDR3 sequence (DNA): TGTGCCATCAGTGAGTCTCTAGCGGGGAACATTCAGTACTTC. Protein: CAISESLAGNIQYF.